The 3 T cell receptor beta chains given below trace back to one sample, sequenced in a study of blood T cell repertoires in COVID-19. TCRdb keeps only in-frame clones here, not all; method: immunoSEQ multiplex PCR. The sample comprises around 250,000 clones, around 90% of which are singletons, and over 3% rests with the top ten. Sequenced: PBMCs or T cells enriched from blood (not recorded which). These receptors originate from a woman in her 40s who had been exposed to COVID-19.

V and J are TRBV7-2 and TRBJ2-4; D not certain. The ends were cut back, 2 bases at V and 8 bases at J, with 10 bases in the middle. Germline V gene data show CDR1 as SGHTA and CDR2 as FQGNSA. CDR3 length: 13 amino acids. CDR3 nucleotide sequence: TGTGCCAGCAGCTTACGTGACTCCGACATTCAGTACTTC. It specifies CASSLRDSDIQYF. The entire variable domain, with the rest obtained from reference TRBV7-2 and TRBJ2-4, is as follows: GAGVSQSPSNKVTEKGKDVELRCDPISGHTALYWYRQSLGQGLEFLIYFQGNSAPDKSGLPSDRFSAERTGGSVSTLTIQRTQQEDSAVYLCASSLRDSDIQYFGAGTRLSVL.

The chain couples TRBV6-4 to TRBJ1-1, with TRBD1 matching 7 bases. Per the germline V gene, CDR1 is MRHNA and CDR2 is SNTAGT. The CDR3 is made up of 15 amino acids. V was pared by 3 bases and J by 5 bases, with 9 bases of the junction left unmatched. DNA of the CDR3: TGTGCCAGCAGTGAAAGGACAGGCCCGGGGACTGAAGCTTTCTTT. Protein product: CASSERTGPGTEAFF.

The chain carries TRBV6-7 and TRBJ1-1; 7 positions agree with TRBD1. TRBV6-7 is labeled an ORF, and its function is uncertain. Germline trimming cut 2 bases from V and 5 bases from J; bases unmatched to any gene: 23. There are 20 residues in the CDR3. The CDR3 coding sequence is TGTGCCAGCAGTTACCAGAACGTACAGGGGCCACTGGATTTTACGACTGAAGCTTTCTTT. Its protein product is CASSYQNVQGPLDFTTEAFF.